Sequencing of this TCR beta chain was carried out in a study of blood T cell repertoires in COVID-19. For the study at large: The United States, Italy and Spain were the sources of the acute and convalescent COVID-19 samples. Sample material is recorded as cDNA or gDNA derived from T cells, B-cell-depleted T cells, or PBMCs.

Authors' methods: How many nucleated cells were present was estimated from reference gene primer amplification. The assay was immunoSEQ multiplex PCR, and TCRdb's table has in-frame clones only and misses some. The V and J calls and clone size were taken over from that table, and D and trimming were inferred from the DNA. The sample shows around 25,000 clones, under 90% of them seen only once. With 4 bases removed from V and 1 base from J, the gap between germline ends came to 7 bases. Germline-derived CDR1 and CDR2 are SGHRS and YFSETQ. This CDR3 has 13 amino acids. This chain joins TRBV5-1 and TRBJ2-3; D uncertain. The sample was peripheral blood. The TCR comes from a man between 70 and 80 years old with acute or convalescent COVID-19. The CDR3 is CASSSEGTDTQYF. CDR3 in DNA: TGCGCCAGCAGCAGTGAGGGCACAGATACGCAGTATTTT.